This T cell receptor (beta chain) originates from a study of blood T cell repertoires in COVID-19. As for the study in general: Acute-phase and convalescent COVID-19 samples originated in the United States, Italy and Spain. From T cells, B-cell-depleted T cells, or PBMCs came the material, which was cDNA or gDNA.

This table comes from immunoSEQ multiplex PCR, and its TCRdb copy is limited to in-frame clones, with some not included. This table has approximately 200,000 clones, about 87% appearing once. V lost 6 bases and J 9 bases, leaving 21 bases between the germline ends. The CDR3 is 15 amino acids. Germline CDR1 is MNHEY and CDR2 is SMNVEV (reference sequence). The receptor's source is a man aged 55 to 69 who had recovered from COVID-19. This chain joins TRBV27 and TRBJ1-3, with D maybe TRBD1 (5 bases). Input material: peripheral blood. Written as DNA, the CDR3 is TGTGCCAGCAGCAACACCCCGGGGGTCCGCGGCACCATATATTTT. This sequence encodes CASSNTPGVRGTIYF.